The 13 T cell receptor beta chains listed next were all sequenced from one sample in a study of cytomegalovirus exposure and HLA in healthy donors. The PCR contained 60 Vbeta and 13 Jbeta primers. Using immunoSEQ multiplex PCR, the repertoire was profiled, and TCRdb retains in-frame clones only, with some absent. The sample data list approximately 150,000 clones. Sequencing was performed on PBMCs. Receptor source: a woman in her forties in good health and CMV-seronegative.

CDR3 sequence reads: CASRLLGGPGYTF. CDR3 DNA sequence: TGTGCCAGCAGACTCCTAGGAGGCCCTGGCTACACCTTC. The chain uses TRBV6-5 and TRBJ1-2, with D unresolved. Germline V gene data show CDR1 as MNHEY and CDR2 as SVGAGI. The CDR3 loop spans 13 amino acids. The germline V and J ends were trimmed by 6 bases and 7 bases, with 15 bases remaining between them.

This chain links TRBV5-1 with TRBJ1-2; D is perhaps TRBD1 (6 bases). The V and J ends lost 0 bases and 4 bases respectively, with 16 bases between them. The germline gives CDR1 SGHRS, CDR2 YFSETQ. This CDR3 spans 16 amino acids. In nucleotides, the CDR3 is TGCGCCAGCAGCTTGGACTCTAACAGGGCGGGCTATGGCTACACCTTC. Its protein is CASSLDSNRAGYGYTF.

The gene calls are TRBV4-2 and TRBJ1-4, with TRBD1 as a possible D gene (6 bases). The germline V gene has CDR1 LGHNA and CDR2 YNFKEQ. CDR3 size: 14 residues. Trimming removed 2 bases at V and 8 bases at J, with 12 bases between. The CDR3 sequence is CASSQTGFLEKLFF. Here the CDR3 DNA reads TGTGCCAGCAGCCAAACAGGGTTTCTAGAAAAACTGTTTTTT.

The V gene is TRBV7-2, the J gene TRBJ2-2; D gene ambiguous. CDR1 and CDR2 (germline): SGHTA, FQGNSA. The CDR3 runs 14 residues. Deletions cut 6 bases from V and 1 base from J, with 9 bases between. The CDR3 region has the DNA TGTGCCAGCAGTCAGAGACAGAACACCGGGGAGCTGTTTTTT. It yields the protein CASSQRQNTGELFF.

This chain links TRBV10-1 with TRBJ1-1; D is possibly TRBD1 (6 bases). V lost 2 bases to trimming and J lost 4 bases, with 26 bases between them. Germline values: CDR1 WNHNN, CDR2 SYGVQD (reference sequence). The CDR3 is 19 residues long. CDR3 DNA sequence: TGCGCCAGCAGTGAGAGGTTGCAGGGGCGTTTTTGGATTGTCACTGAAGCTTTCTTT. Its translation is CASSERLQGRFWIVTEAFF.

This chain links TRBV20-1 with TRBJ2-3; D remains ambiguous. Per the germline V gene, CDR1 is DFQATT and CDR2 is SNEGSKA (reference sequence). Deletions cut 3 bases from V and 6 bases from J, with 7 bases between. There are 11 residues in the CDR3. CDR3 bases: TGCAGTGCTAGTCAGGCGGATACGCAGTATTTT. Its protein product is CSASQADTQYF.

The rearrangement uses TRBV6-5 and TRBJ2-3; tentatively, D is TRBD1 (5 bases). CDR1 MNHEY and CDR2 SVGAGI come from the germline V gene. Trimming stripped 0 bases from V and 0 bases from J, with 7 bases between. CDR3 length: 15 amino acids. In DNA form, the CDR3 reads TGTGCCAGCAGTTACTCTAGGGGTAGCACAGATACGCAGTATTTT. Translating gives CASSYSRGSTDTQYF.

The V and J genes are TRBV7-3 and TRBJ2-1; D perhaps matches TRBD2 (5 bases). The germline V gene has CDR1 SGHTA and CDR2 FQGTGA. Trimming took off 1 base at V and 3 bases at J, with 10 bases between the two ends. The CDR3 is 15 amino acids. The CDR3 nucleotides are TGTGCCAGCAGCTTAATGGGCAGCGGCTACAATGAGCAGTTCTTC. This codes for CASSLMGSGYNEQFF.

The V and J genes are TRBV7-3 and TRBJ1-2; 9 positions match TRBD1. CDR1 is SGHTA, CDR2 FQGTGA, per germline. V lost 1 base to trimming and J lost 5 bases; unmatched junction nucleotides: 14. The CDR3 has 18 residues. The CDR3 loop is CASSLIATGGRGRYGYTF. DNA for the CDR3: TGTGCCAGCAGCTTAATTGCAACAGGGGGCAGGGGACGATATGGCTACACCTTC.

This chain joins TRBV7-3 and TRBJ2-3, with D perhaps matching TRBD1 (5 bases). Trimming took off 5 bases at V and 6 bases at J, with 12 bases between the two ends. The CDR3 covers 13 residues. Germline V CDR1 and CDR2: SGHTA, FQGTGA. CDR3 amino acids: CASSRAKGDTQYF. CDR3 DNA: TGTGCCAGCAGCCGCGCGAAGGGGGATACGCAGTATTTT.

J is TRBJ2-7 and V is TRBV7-9; weak D call: TRBD1 (6 bases). The CDR3 contains 14 residues. The ends were cut back, 5 bases at V and 3 bases at J, with 14 bases in the middle. Looked up from germline, CDR1 is SEHNR and CDR2 is FQNEAQ (reference sequence). CDR3 amino acids: CASSLGKGDYEQYV. CDR3 sequence (DNA): TGTGCCAGCAGCCTGGGGAAGGGGGACTACGAGCAGTACGTC.

The chain has TRBV14 and TRBJ1-4, with TRBD1 matching 8 bases. Germline V CDR1 and CDR2: SGHDN, FVKESK. The length of the CDR3 is 15 residues. The trim removed 3 bases at V and 8 bases at J, leaving 8 bases unmatched. The CDR3 nucleotides read TGTGCCAGCAGCCAGTTTCAGGGGGCAGAAGAAAAACTGTTTTTT. As protein: CASSQFQGAEEKLFF. Drawing the rest from reference TRBV14 and TRBJ1-4, the complete variable domain is EAGVTQFPSHSVIEKGQTVTLRCDPISGHDNLYWYRRVMGKEIKFLLHFVKESKQDESGMPNNRFLAERTGGTYSTLKVQPAELEDSGVYFCASSQFQGAEEKLFFGSGTQLSVL.

V usage is TRBV10-3 and J usage is TRBJ1-1, with 7 bases identical to TRBD1. V shed 6 bases and J 2 bases; nucleotides not matched to a gene: 6. The CDR3 is 14 amino acids. Germline lookup yields CDR1 ENHRY and CDR2 SYGVKD. CDR3 sequence: CAIRSGTANTEAFF. As DNA, the CDR3 is TGTGCCATCAGATCCGGGACAGCCAACACTGAAGCTTTCTTT.